This TCR beta chain was captured in a study of T-cell reconstitution after alpha-beta-depleted transplantation in children. For this clonotype: Its antigen is not known.

Overall study findings and caveats: One year post-transplant, T-cell counts and diversity were largely derived from T cells produced anew.

Unique molecular identifiers were used in preparing the TCRbeta library. TCRdb reprocessed the PCR reads via MiXCR and lists one record per CDR3 protein. The profile shows about 400,000 distinct CDR3 sequences, 15% to 20% of them singletons. In germline, CDR1 is SEHNR, CDR2 FQNEAQ (reference sequence). V was trimmed by 2 bases and J by 7 bases, leaving 9 bases between them. The CDR3 runs 13 residues. The rearrangement uses TRBV7-9 and TRBJ2-1; D remains unclear. The sample consisted of PBMCs, mostly from graft donor cells, taken 360 days after TCRalphabeta/CD19-depleted stem cell transplant. The clonotype originates from a boy in the first two years of life who had a stem cell transplant for Wiskott-Aldrich syndrome, so the T cells may come from the graft donor. The CDR3 loop is CASSLLGKNEQFF. DNA for the CDR3: TGTGCCAGCAGCTTACTGGGGAAGAATGAGCAGTTCTTC.